The text below deals with one T cell receptor beta chain. Authors' processing steps: Reference gene primer amplification in the assay estimated nucleated cell counts. Clones were sequenced by immunoSEQ multiplex PCR, and TCRdb holds only the in-frame ones, with some missing. The DNA gave D and trimming, while V, J and clone size come from that table. Among 200,000 to 250,000 clones listed, 80% to 85% were seen once. This sample stems from a study of blood T cell repertoires in COVID-19. Study-level information: Sample material is recorded as cDNA or gDNA derived from T cells, B-cell-depleted T cells, or PBMCs.

CDR3 length equals 15 residues. Germline CDR1 is SGHTA and CDR2 is FQGNSA. Trimming took 0 bases from V and 5 from J; bases not matched to a gene: 4. This TCR derives from a woman aged 55-69 years with acute or convalescent COVID-19. Material: peripheral blood. The chain combines TRBV7-2 with TRBJ1-2; TRBD1 matches 9 bases. CDR3 sequence: CASSLATGQGYGYTF. CDR3 bases: TGTGCCAGCAGCTTAGCGACGGGACAGGGTTATGGCTACACCTTC.